This TCR beta chain was captured by sequencing in a study of radiotherapy plus CTLA-4 blockade in lung cancer. Background on the study: Of all patients, approximately 19% responded objectively and around 31% showed disease control. Notes on the study in general: Interferon-beta, together with early blood T cell clone dynamics, reportedly best predicted response. Blood TCR clones of tumor origin expanded after radiotherapy plus ipilimumab.

The method was immunoSEQ multiplex PCR; TCRdb's version includes in-frame clones alone and lacks a portion of them. The sample records approximately 85,000 clones, about 83% being singletons. Trimming took 2 bases from V and 2 from J, leaving 10 bases between them. Germline lookup yields CDR1 GTSNPN and CDR2 SVGIG (reference sequence). The CDR3 spans 13 residues. On this clone itself: Its target is not known.

The sequence came from a human donor with non-small cell lung cancer that progressed on radiotherapy plus ipilimumab. This chain joins TRBV30 and TRBJ2-7; D not certain. Specimen: peripheral blood, collected from a patient treated with radiotherapy plus ipilimumab. The DNA of the CDR3 is TGTGCCTGGAGTCGTACAGAAACCTACGAGCAGTACTTC. Residues: CAWSRTETYEQYF.